This passage covers 4 T cell receptor beta chains from one sample sequenced in a study of blood T cell repertoires in COVID-19. Some clones are missing from TCRdb's copy, which holds only in-frame ones; the method was immunoSEQ multiplex PCR. The sample consists of about 140,000 clones, approximately 86% of them appearing once. Sequencing used peripheral blood. These receptors were taken from a woman aged 60-75 years with acute or convalescent COVID-19.

This clone was seen once. The rearrangement links TRBV30 to TRBJ2-1, with TRBD1 identical over 7 bases. V trimming: 8 bases; J trimming: 6 bases; junction bases outside the gene matches: 13. CDR1 is GTSNPN and CDR2 is SVGIG in the germline V gene (reference sequence). The CDR3 totals 14 residues. CDR3 sequence: CALGRQGYANEQFF. The CDR3 bases are TGTGCCCTAGGGCGACAGGGCTATGCCAATGAGCAGTTCTTC.

CDR3 sequence: CASSFQGRENYGYTF. CDR3 nucleotides: TGTGCCAGCAGTTTCCAAGGACGGGAAAACTATGGCTACACCTTC. This chain uses TRBV28 with TRBJ1-2; D call uncertain. Deletions cut 3 bases from V and 2 bases from J, with 13 bases between. Germline loops: CDR1 MDHEN, CDR2 SYDVKM. This CDR3 is 15 amino acids long.

V and J are TRBV25-1 and TRBJ1-2, with a tentative D call TRBD1 (6 bases). CDR3 length equals 15 residues. Per germline, CDR1 MGHDK and CDR2 SYGVNS. Trimming cost V 10 bases and J 4 bases, with 22 bases left between them. CDR3 in amino acids: CATDLGQFNSYGYTF. The CDR3 coding sequence is TGTGCCACCGACCTTGGACAGTTTAATTCCTATGGCTACACCTTC.

The J gene is TRBJ2-1, the V gene TRBV10-3; the match to TRBD2 covers 12 bases. Germline CDR1 ENHRY, CDR2 SYGVKD. The CDR3 runs to 16 residues. Trimming took 2 bases from V and 3 from J; bases not matched to a gene: 2. CDR3 DNA sequence: TGTGCCATCAGTGAGCCTAGCGGGGGGGACTACAATGAGCAGTTCTTC. Translating gives CAISEPSGGDYNEQFF.